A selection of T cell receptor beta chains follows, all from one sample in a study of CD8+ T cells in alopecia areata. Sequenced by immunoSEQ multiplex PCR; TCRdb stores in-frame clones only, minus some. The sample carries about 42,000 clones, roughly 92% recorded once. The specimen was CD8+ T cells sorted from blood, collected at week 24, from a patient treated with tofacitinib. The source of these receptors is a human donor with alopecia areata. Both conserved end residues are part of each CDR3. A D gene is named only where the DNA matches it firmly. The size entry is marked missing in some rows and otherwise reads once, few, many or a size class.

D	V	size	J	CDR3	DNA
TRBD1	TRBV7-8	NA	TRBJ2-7	CASSPPGTAYEQYF	TGTGCCAGCAGCCCCCCCGGGACAGCCTACGAGCAGTACTTC
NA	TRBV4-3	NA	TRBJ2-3	CASSPRQGTDTQYF	TGCGCCAGCAGCCCTCGACAAGGCACAGATACGCAGTATTTT
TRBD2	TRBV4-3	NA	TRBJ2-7	CASSQDRGLAGAYEQYF	TGCGCCAGCAGCCAAGATCGGGGCCTAGCGGGGGCCTACGAGCAGTACTTC
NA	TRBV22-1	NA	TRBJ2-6	CPGRKLGNEQSRANVLTF	TGTCCTGGGAGAAAATTAGGAAACGAACAAAGTCGGGCCAACGTCCTGACTTTC
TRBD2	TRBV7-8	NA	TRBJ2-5	CASSLEGLGGTQYF	TGTGCCAGCAGCTTAGAGGGACTAGGGGGGACCCAGTACTTC
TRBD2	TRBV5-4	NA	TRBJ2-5	CVSSLFVAGQETQYF	TGTGTCAGCAGCTTGTTTGTAGCGGGGCAAGAGACCCAGTACTTC
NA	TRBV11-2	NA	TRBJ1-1	CASSLRGTEAFF	TGTGCCAGCAGTTTACGGGGAACTGAAGCTTTCTTT
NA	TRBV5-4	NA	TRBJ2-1	CASSSGAGYKDEQFF	TGTGCCAGCAGCTCGGGGGCGGGGTATAAGGATGAGCAGTTCTTC
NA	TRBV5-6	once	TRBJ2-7	CASSLGGPYEQYF	TGTGCCAGCAGCCTTGGGGGGCCCTACGAGCAGTACTTC
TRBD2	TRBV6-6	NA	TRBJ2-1	CASETSGENEQFF	TGTGCCAGCGAGACTAGCGGGGAGAATGAGCAGTTCTTC
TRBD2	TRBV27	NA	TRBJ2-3	CASSLTGTSGDTQYF	TGTGCCAGCAGTCTAACCGGGACTAGCGGGGATACGCAGTATTTT
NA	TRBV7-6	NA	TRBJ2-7	CASSLADYGYEQYF	TGTGCCAGCAGCTTAGCGGATTACGGCTACGAGCAGTACTTC
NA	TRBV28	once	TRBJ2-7	CASLRDIYSYEQYF	TGTGCCAGTCTTCGGGACATCTACTCCTACGAGCAGTACTTC
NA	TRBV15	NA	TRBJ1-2	CATSSPSFHPYGYTF	TGTGCCACCAGCAGTCCTAGTTTCCATCCCTATGGCTACACCTTC
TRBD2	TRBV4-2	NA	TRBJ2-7	CASSQVSGAPYEQYF	TGTGCCAGCAGCCAAGTCAGCGGGGCCCCCTACGAGCAGTACTTC
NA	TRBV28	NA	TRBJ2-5	CASSSREGQETQYF	TGTGCCAGCAGTTCACGAGAGGGGCAAGAGACCCAGTACTTC
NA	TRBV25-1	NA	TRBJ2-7	CASSEYIQGGSTYEQYF	TGTGCCAGCAGTGAATATATTCAAGGGGGGAGTACCTACGAGCAGTACTTC
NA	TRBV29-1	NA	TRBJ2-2	CSVEKTLDSGELFF	TGCAGCGTTGAAAAGACCCTGGACAGCGGGGAGCTGTTTTTT
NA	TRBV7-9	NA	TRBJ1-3	CASSPPNIADTIYF	TGTGCCAGCAGCCCTCCTAACATTGCGGACACCATATATTTT
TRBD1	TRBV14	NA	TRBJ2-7	CASSQMTGLMTYEQYF	TGTGCCAGCAGCCAAATGACAGGGCTAATGACCTACGAGCAGTACTTC
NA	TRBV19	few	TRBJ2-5	CASRSRLWTQYF	TGTGCCAGTAGAAGCCGCCTTTGGACCCAGTACTTC
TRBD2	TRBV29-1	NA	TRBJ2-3	CSFSGAYRTDTQYF	TGCAGCTTTAGCGGGGCTTATCGCACAGATACGCAGTATTTT
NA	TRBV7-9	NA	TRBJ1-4	CASNRENEKLFF	TGTGCCAGCAACAGAGAAAATGAAAAACTGTTTTTT
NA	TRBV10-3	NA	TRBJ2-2	CAISESGWRPVNTGELFF	TGTGCCATCAGTGAGTCGGGGTGGAGACCCGTTAACACCGGGGAGCTGTTTTTT
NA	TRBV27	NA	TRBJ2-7	CASSLESHGTYEQYF	TGTGCCAGCAGTTTGGAGAGTCACGGAACCTACGAGCAGTACTTC
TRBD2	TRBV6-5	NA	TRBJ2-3	CASSPGGGITDTQYF	TGTGCCAGCAGCCCAGGCGGGGGGATCACAGATACGCAGTATTTT
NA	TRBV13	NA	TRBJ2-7	CASSLGPSYEQYF	TGTGCCAGCAGCTTAGGACCCTCCTACGAGCAGTACTTC
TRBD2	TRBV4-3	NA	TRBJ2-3	CASSQGSGASTDTQYF	TGCGCCAGCAGCCAAGGGAGCGGGGCGAGCACAGATACGCAGTATTTT
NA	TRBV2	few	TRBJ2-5	CASRLRIGTQYF	TGTGCCAGCCGACTCCGAATCGGGACCCAGTACTTC
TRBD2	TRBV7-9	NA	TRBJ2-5	CASSPPPVGRETQYF	TGTGCCAGCAGCCCTCCCCCTGTCGGGAGGGAGACCCAGTACTTC
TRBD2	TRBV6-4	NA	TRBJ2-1	CASSDSSGGLPYNEQFF	TGTGCCAGCAGTGATTCTAGCGGGGGCCTCCCTTACAATGAGCAGTTCTTC
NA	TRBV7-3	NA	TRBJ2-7	CASSLTVAGTYEQYF	TGTGCCAGCAGCTTAACGGTGGCAGGGACCTACGAGCAGTACTTC
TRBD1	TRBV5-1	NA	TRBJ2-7	CASSLEGQTFYEQYF	TGCGCCAGCAGCTTGGAGGGACAGACGTTTTACGAGCAGTACTTC
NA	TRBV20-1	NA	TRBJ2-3	CSPTTVDTQYF	TGCAGCCCCACTACAGTAGATACGCAGTATTTT
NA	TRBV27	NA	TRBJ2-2	CASSLKTGELFF	TGTGCCAGCAGTTTGAAGACCGGGGAGCTGTTTTTT
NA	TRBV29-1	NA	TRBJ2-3	CSVEKAARARDTQYF	TGCAGCGTTGAAAAGGCAGCCCGGGCAAGGGATACGCAGTATTTT
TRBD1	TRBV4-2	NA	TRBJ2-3	CASSQDTGTGTDTQYF	TGTGCCAGCAGCCAGGATACCGGGACAGGCACAGATACGCAGTATTTT
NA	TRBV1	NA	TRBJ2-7	CTSSHLYEQYF	TGCACCAGCAGCCATCTCTACGAGCAGTACTTC
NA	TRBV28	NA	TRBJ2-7	CASTLDPSSYEQYF	TGTGCCAGCACCTTGGACCCGAGCTCCTACGAGCAGTACTTC
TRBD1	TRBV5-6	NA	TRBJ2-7	CASSLAGQGSSYEQYF	TGTGCCAGCAGCTTGGCGGGACAGGGGAGCTCCTACGAGCAGTACTTC
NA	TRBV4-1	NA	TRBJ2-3	CASSRLFVGETEFEADTQYF	TGCGCCAGCAGCCGCCTATTCGTAGGTGAGACAGAGTTTGAAGCAGATACGCAGTATTTT
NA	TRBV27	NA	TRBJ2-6	CASCSLRAKYSGANVLTF	TGTGCCAGCTGCTCCCTGAGGGCGAAATACTCTGGGGCCAACGTCCTGACTTTC
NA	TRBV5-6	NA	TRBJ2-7	CASSDVSYEQYF	TGTGCCAGCAGTGACGTCTCCTACGAGCAGTACTTC
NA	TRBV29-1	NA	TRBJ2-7	CSVEGGRAYEQYF	TGCAGCGTTGAAGGAGGCAGGGCCTACGAGCAGTACTTC